This entry lists 28 T cell receptor beta chains sequenced from one sample in a study of blood T cells in healthy people across ages. With a J-beta primer mix and a sample-barcoded 5' primer, a second PCR ran about 6 to 11 cycles. MiXCR, run by TCRdb on the 5' RACE reads, gives a single entry per CDR3 protein. The table lists around 1,000,000 distinct CDR3 sequences, approximately 26% of them singletons. These data are also associated with another study on T cells of mothers and their children.

The sequenced material came from blood. Every receptor here comes from a girl aged 2-9 years in good health.

This clonotype was observed a few times. This chain links TRBV7-3 with TRBJ2-2, with D unresolved. CDR1 SGHTA and CDR2 FQGTGA come from the germline V gene. The CDR3 spans 17 residues. Trimming shortened V by 1 base and J by 5 bases, and 17 bases separated the two germline ends. CDR3 nucleotides: TGTGCCAGCAGCTTAATACCCCAGGATACCCCGACCGGGGAGCTGTTTTTT. Its protein product is CASSLIPQDTPTGELFF.

V gene TRBV29-1 combines with J gene TRBJ1-3; no firm D call. Per germline, CDR1 SQVTM and CDR2 ANQGSEA. The V gene lost 2 bases and the J gene lost 8 bases, with 10 bases spanning the gap. CDR3 length: 12 residues. The CDR3 is CSVESTEDTIYF. CDR3 nucleotide sequence: TGCAGCGTTGAATCCACCGAGGACACCATATATTTT.

With respect to this clonotype: An end of the junction differs from the germline gene, which may be a read error. V gene TRBV6-6 combines with J gene TRBJ2-4; tentatively, D is TRBD1 (5 bases). There are 15 residues in the CDR3. Germline CDR1 reads MNHNY; CDR2 reads SVGAGI (reference sequence). DNA of the CDR3: TGTGCTAGCAGGGCTCCCGGGCTAGCCAAAAACATTCAGTACTTC. This translates into CASRAPGLAKNIQYF.

This clonotype was observed a handful of times. J is TRBJ1-1 and V is TRBV25-1; D is undetermined. The germline gives CDR1 MGHDK, CDR2 SYGVNS. The CDR3 consists of 12 residues. V was shortened by 1 base and J by 11 bases, with 11 bases between the two germline ends. Written as DNA, the CDR3 is TGTGCCAGCAGTGAATGGGGTGGTGAGGCTTTCTTT. Translated: CASSEWGGEAFF.

The DNA of the CDR3 is TGCGCCAGCAGCCAACACCCGGAGGCAGCTTCAGCCAAAAACATTCAGTACTTC. Its protein product is CASSQHPEAASAKNIQYF. The chain couples TRBV4-3 to TRBJ2-4, with TRBD2 as a possible D gene (5 bases). Germline CDR1 LGHNA, CDR2 YSLEER. Trimming removed 2 bases from V and 0 bases from J, with 17 bases in between. The CDR3 sequence is 18 residues long.

The rearrangement links TRBV9 to TRBJ1-3; D remains unclear. The CDR3 length is 15 residues. Germline V gene sequence: CDR1 SGDLS, CDR2 YYNGEE. V gave up 0 bases and J gave up 0 bases, with 7 bases separating them. The CDR3 DNA reads TGTGCCAGCAGCGTAGGCAGCAACTCTGGAAACACCATATATTTT. Protein sequence: CASSVGSNSGNTIYF.

The CDR3 spells CASSFYGRGRETQYF. The CDR3, as DNA: TGTGCCAGCAGCTTTTACGGTAGGGGTAGAGAGACCCAGTACTTC. The V gene is TRBV5-6, the J gene TRBJ2-1; tentative D call: TRBD1 (5 bases). With the DNA end fitting TRBJ2-5 better, the J assignment may be wrong. The CDR3 is 15 amino acids. Germline lookup yields CDR1 SGHDT and CDR2 YYEEEE.

This clonotype appeared a single time. The rearrangement links TRBV4-3 to TRBJ1-5; 7 nucleotides align to TRBD1. Trimming at V came to 0 bases and at J to 3 bases, leaving 8 bases not matched to a gene. CDR1 is LGHNA and CDR2 is YSLEER in the germline V gene. CDR3 length equals 17 residues. The CDR3 coding sequence is TGCGCCAGCAGCCAAGATGGGGGGACAGATTTCAATCAGCCCCAGCATTTT. Translating gives CASSQDGGTDFNQPQHF.

This clonotype was recorded a few times. The chain uses TRBV5-1 and TRBJ1-2; TRBD1 agrees at 8 bases. The trim removed 3 bases at V and 7 bases at J, leaving 11 bases unmatched. There are 15 residues in the CDR3. CDR1 is SGHRS, CDR2 YFSETQ, per germline. CDR3 sequence reads: CASSSTGAGMIGYTF. In nucleotides, the CDR3 is TGCGCCAGCAGCTCGACAGGGGCGGGGATGATTGGCTACACCTTC.

In this sample, this clonotype turned up a few times. CDR3 residues: CATSLDGQPQHF. The CDR3 DNA reads as TGTGCCACCAGCCTGGACGGTCAGCCCCAGCATTTT. V and J are TRBV24-1 and TRBJ1-5, with D unclear. CDR1 and CDR2 from the germline V gene are KGHDR and SFDVKD. The CDR3 is made up of 12 amino acids. Trimming cost V 7 bases and J 6 bases, with 9 bases left between them.

The chain joins TRBV20-1 to TRBJ2-7; perhaps TRBD1 as D (6 bases). The CDR3 is 15 residues long. Germline V gene sequence: CDR1 DFQATT, CDR2 SNEGSKA (reference sequence). Trimming removed 6 bases from V and 0 bases from J, with 18 bases in between. CDR3 nucleotides: TGCAGTGCCTACGAACAGGGTTCTAACTCCTACGAGCAGTACTTC. Translated, it gives CSAYEQGSNSYEQYF.

To note about this clonotype: This likely comes from a read error, as the CDR3 has no conserved phenylalanine or tryptophan at its end. The CDR3: CASSGLGQGGSPLHS. CDR3 in DNA: TGTGCCAGCAGTGGTTTGGGACAGGGGGGTTCACCCCTCCACTCT. The chain joins TRBV25-1 to TRBJ1-6, with 11 bases matching TRBD1. The CDR3 runs 15 residues. The V segment lost 4 bases and the J segment 9 bases; nucleotides outside the gene matches: 5. The germline gives CDR1 MGHDK, CDR2 SYGVNS.

The chain combines TRBV19 with TRBJ2-1, with D perhaps matching TRBD1 or TRBD2 (5 bases each). The CDR3 is made up of 13 amino acids. Trimming left V 3 bases short and J 10 bases short, with 13 bases between. Germline V gene sequence: CDR1 LNHDA, CDR2 SQIVND (reference sequence). CDR3 bases: TGTGCCAGTAGTATTGAGGGGTATTCAGAGCAGTTCTTC. Translated, it gives CASSIEGYSEQFF.

Concerning this clonotype: Germline is not matched at one junction end, which may reflect a read error. The chain couples TRBV6-1 to TRBJ2-7; possible D gene TRBD2, 5 bases. Germline CDR1 is MNHNS and CDR2 is SASEGT. CDR3 length: 16 residues. CDR3 nucleotides: TGTGCCAGCAGTGAACAGCTTGAGGAGGCATTCGGCGAGCAGCACTTC. As protein: CASSEQLEEAFGEQHF.

This clonotype turned up a few times. The V gene is TRBV6-2 or TRBV6-3, the J gene TRBJ2-5, with unresolved D. Germline assignment: CDR1 MNHEY and CDR2 SVGEGT. The CDR3 extends over 14 amino acids. Between the trimmed V and J ends, which lost 2 bases and 3 bases, there was a span of 10 bases. The CDR3 reads CASSYLEPKETQYF. CDR3 nucleotides: TGTGCCAGCAGTTACCTCGAGCCCAAAGAGACCCAGTACTTC.

The rearrangement links TRBV6-6 to TRBJ2-5, with 7 bases that match TRBD2. CDR1 is MNHNY, CDR2 SVGAGI, per germline (reference sequence). The CDR3 consists of 15 residues. The J segment lost 4 bases and the V segment lost 0 bases, leaving 5 bases of the junction unmatched. The CDR3 DNA follows: TGTGCCAGCAGTTACTCGACTAGCCTGGCAGAGACCCAGTACTTC. It codes for CASSYSTSLAETQYF.

The chain combines TRBV19 with TRBJ1-1; D is unresolved. Germline assignment: CDR1 LNHDA and CDR2 SQIVND (reference sequence). Between the trimmed V and J ends, which lost 3 bases and 1 base, there was a span of 6 bases. The CDR3 has 13 residues. CDR3: CASSILENTEAFF. In DNA form, the CDR3 reads TGTGCCAGTAGTATTTTGGAGAACACTGAAGCTTTCTTT.

The chain uses TRBV5-1 and TRBJ2-5, with 8 bases that match TRBD2. Germline lookup yields CDR1 SGHRS and CDR2 YFSETQ. J gave up 3 bases and V 8 bases, and 9 bases lay outside the gene matches. The CDR3 is made up of 14 amino acids. CDR3 bases: TGCGCCAGTAATCTCGGGACTAGAGAAGAGACCCAGTACTTC. Translation gives CASNLGTREETQYF.

A few counts support this clonotype. V and J are TRBV25-1 and TRBJ2-7; D unclear. There are 11 residues in the CDR3. Trimming shortened V by 8 bases and J by 3 bases, and 8 bases separated the two germline ends. Germline loops: CDR1 MGHDK, CDR2 SYGVNS. The CDR3 bases are TGTGCCAGCTTGGGATACTACGAGCAGTACTTC. Translation gives CASLGYYEQYF.

The chain joins TRBV12-3 or TRBV12-4 to TRBJ2-7, with 7 bases matching TRBD1. CDR3 length equals 17 residues. V lost 5 bases to trimming and J lost 0 bases; unmatched junction nucleotides: 13. CDR3 in amino acids: CASSAPRGGSSSYEQYF. CDR3 bases: TGTGCCAGCAGTGCCCCCAGAGGGGGCAGTAGCTCCTACGAGCAGTACTTC.

This clonotype was seen only a few times. V is TRBV3-1 and J is TRBJ2-7; D is unclear. With 4 bases removed from V and 1 base from J, the gap between germline ends came to 17 bases. This CDR3 has 16 amino acids. Germline CDR1 LGHDT, CDR2 YNNKEL (reference sequence). This CDR3 reads CASSPIGSTNSYEQYF. The CDR3 bases are TGTGCCAGCAGCCCCATTGGGTCAACTAATTCCTACGAGCAGTACTTC.

The V and J genes are TRBV25-1 and TRBJ1-1; a possible D gene is TRBD1 (5 bases). This CDR3 contains 13 residues. The V gene's germline CDR1 is MGHDK and CDR2 SYGVNS. The V gene lost 2 bases and the J gene lost 4 bases, with 8 bases spanning the gap. CDR3 nucleotide sequence: TGTGCCAGCAGTGAAGGTCAGGGCACTGAAGCTTTCTTT. Protein: CASSEGQGTEAFF.

The chain combines TRBV20-1 with TRBJ1-5, with D possibly TRBD1 on 6 matching bases. The CDR3 has 13 residues. V was clipped by 6 bases and J by 2 bases, with 11 bases between them. CDR1 and CDR2 from the germline V gene are DFQATT and SNEGSKA (reference sequence). CDR3 sequence (DNA): TGCAGTGCGGCAGGGGATGGCAATCAGCCCCAGCATTTT. It yields the protein CSAAGDGNQPQHF.

This clonotype was detected a few times. The chain uses TRBV10-3 and TRBJ1-3; D remains ambiguous. Germline V lookup: CDR1 ENHRY, CDR2 SYGVKD. V shed 6 bases and J shed 4 bases, with 13 bases lying between them. The CDR3 sequence is 14 residues long. The CDR3 here is CAIRGPERGNTIYF. CDR3 in DNA: TGTGCCATCAGAGGGCCCGAAAGAGGAAACACCATATATTTT.

The V and J genes are TRBV20-1 and TRBJ2-3, with 12 bases fitting TRBD2. Germline CDR1 DFQATT, CDR2 SNEGSKA (reference sequence). CDR3 length: 18 amino acids. The V gene end was trimmed by 3 bases and the J gene end by 4 bases; junction bases not matched to a gene: 14. The CDR3 sequence: CSARGRTSGIILADTQYF. For the CDR3, the DNA is TGCAGTGCTAGGGGTAGGACTAGCGGGATTATTTTAGCAGATACGCAGTATTTT.

The gene calls are TRBV28 and TRBJ2-7; TRBD1 matches at 9 bases. V lost 7 bases, J lost 3 bases, and 10 bases stayed unmatched. Germline loops: CDR1 MDHEN, CDR2 SYDVKM. The CDR3 has 15 amino acids. The CDR3 sequence: CASTIEDRGNYEQYF. CDR3 coding DNA: TGTGCCAGCACTATAGAGGACAGGGGCAACTACGAGCAGTACTTC.

This clonotype was counted only a few times. The genes are TRBV5-1 and TRBJ2-5, with TRBD1 as a possible D gene (6 bases). TRBJ2-1 matches the DNA end more closely, so the J call is doubtful. This CDR3 comprises 14 residues. CDR1 is SGHRS and CDR2 is YFSETQ in the germline V gene. This CDR3 is CASSSETGVREQFF. CDR3 in DNA: TGCGCCAGCAGCTCAGAGACAGGAGTGCGCGAGCAGTTCTTC.

This chain links TRBV4-3 with TRBJ2-2; tentative D call: TRBD2 (5 bases). Trimming pared 7 bases from V and 4 bases from J, leaving 19 bases between. CDR1 is LGHNA and CDR2 is YSLEER in the germline V gene. The CDR3 consists of 16 residues. CDR3 nucleotide sequence: TGCGCCAGCACCCCGGACCCCGGGATCGGCACCGGGGAGCTGTTTTTT. It is translated as CASTPDPGIGTGELFF.